The clone carrying this T cell receptor (beta chain) showed up many times. No antigen is known for it. This specimen comes from a study of T cells in Graves' hyperthyroidism and ophthalmopathy. General study findings and limits: Blood also showed most of the thyroid clonotypes that were expanded above 0.001. A 13 V-J signature model discriminated ophthalmopathy versus stable hyperthyroidism.

The V gene lost 4 bases and the J gene lost 5 bases, with 11 bases spanning the gap. The CDR3 has 13 residues. RNA transcripts provided the source from which TCR beta CDR3 regions were amplified. HTBI primers drove first-round RT-PCR of the TCR CDR3. TCRdb reprocessed the multiplex PCR reads via MiXCR and lists one record per CDR3 protein. The sample shows 30,000 to 35,000 distinct CDR3 sequences, approximately 52% of them seen only once. Source material: blood. This TCR derives from a middle-aged woman with Graves' ophthalmopathy. The chain recombines TRBV12-3 or TRBV12-4 with TRBJ2-5, with TRBD2 as a possible D gene (6 bases). CDR3 sequence reads: CASSSAGGETQYF. The CDR3 bases are TGTGCCAGCAGTTCGGCAGGAGGGGAGACCCAGTACTTC.